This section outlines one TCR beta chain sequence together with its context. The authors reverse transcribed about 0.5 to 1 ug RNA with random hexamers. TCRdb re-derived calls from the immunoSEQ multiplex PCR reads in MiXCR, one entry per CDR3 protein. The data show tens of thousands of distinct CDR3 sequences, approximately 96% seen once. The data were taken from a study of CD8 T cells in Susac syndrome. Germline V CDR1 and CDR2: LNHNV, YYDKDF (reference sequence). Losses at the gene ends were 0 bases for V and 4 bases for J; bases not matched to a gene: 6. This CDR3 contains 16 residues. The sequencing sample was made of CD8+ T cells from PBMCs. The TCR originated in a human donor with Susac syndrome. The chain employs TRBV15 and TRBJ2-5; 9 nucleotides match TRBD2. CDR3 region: CATSRDWRGGRETQYF. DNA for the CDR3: TGTGCCACCAGCAGAGATTGGCGGGGGGGCCGAGAGACCCAGTACTTC. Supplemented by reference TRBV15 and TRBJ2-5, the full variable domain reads DAMVIQNPRYQVTQFGKPVTLSCSQTLNHNVMYWYQQKSSQAPKLLFHYYDKDFNNEADTPDNFQSRRPNTSFCFLDIRSPGLGDTAMYLCATSRDWRGGRETQYFGPGTRLLVL.